The 7 T cell receptor beta chains listed next were all sequenced from one sample in a study of T-cell reconstitution after alpha-beta-depleted transplantation in children. Using unique molecular identifiers, the investigators prepared the TCRbeta library. Via MiXCR, TCRdb re-called the PCR reads, giving one row per CDR3 protein. The sample shows 780,000 or so distinct CDR3 sequences, approximately 15% of them seen only once. The starting material was PBMCs, mostly from graft donor cells, obtained 360 days after TCRalphabeta/CD19-depleted stem cell transplant. Every receptor here comes from a male patient between 5 and 17 years old who had a stem cell transplant for acute lymphoblastic leukemia, so the T cells may come from the graft donor.

This clonotype was seen a few times. V gene TRBV20-1 combines with J gene TRBJ2-3; 8 positions match TRBD2. This CDR3 spans 15 amino acids. Germline-derived CDR1 and CDR2 are DFQATT and SNEGSKA (reference sequence). V lost 5 bases, J lost 4 bases, and 11 bases stayed unmatched. Here the CDR3 reads CSASRLAGGADTQYF. CDR3 nucleotide sequence: TGCAGTGCTTCTCGTTTGGCGGGAGGTGCAGATACGCAGTATTTT.

In this sample, this clonotype turned up once. This chain uses TRBV12-3 or TRBV12-4 with TRBJ2-3, with 7 bases fitting TRBD2. CDR3 length: 13 amino acids. The trim removed 6 bases at V and 6 bases at J, leaving 6 bases unmatched. The CDR3 DNA is TGTGCCAGCAGGCCAACTAGCGCCGATACGCAGTATTTT. Translated, it gives CASRPTSADTQYF.

This clonotype was picked up many times. At one end, the junction sequence differs from germline, possibly due to a read error. The chain combines TRBV7-2 with TRBJ2-7, with D unresolved. This CDR3 has 12 residues. CDR1 and CDR2 (germline): SGHTA, FQGNSA. CDR3 in DNA: TGCGCCAGCAGCTTGGCCCACTACGAGCAGTACTTC. Its protein product is CASSLAHYEQYF.

A few counts support this clonotype. The chain combines TRBV3-1 with TRBJ2-5; 13 bases line up with TRBD2. Germline values: CDR1 LGHDT, CDR2 YNNKEL (reference sequence). CDR3 length: 14 amino acids. V gave up 4 bases and J gave up 8 bases; unmatched junction bases: 4. CDR3 nucleotides: TGTGCCAGCAGCCCCGGGACTAGCGGGAAAACCCAGTACTTC. Amino acids: CASSPGTSGKTQYF.

Many counts were recorded for this clonotype. The chain links TRBV12-3 or TRBV12-4 to TRBJ2-1; D is unresolved. V was clipped by 8 bases and J by 3 bases, with 11 bases between them. This CDR3 has 13 residues. CDR3 nucleotides: TGTGCCAGCTCCCCGCAGGTCTACAATGAGCAGTTCTTC. Translating gives CASSPQVYNEQFF.

This clonotype showed up many times. The chain is built from TRBV27 and TRBJ2-1; no firm D call. The V end was cut by 3 bases, the J end by 2 bases, with 5 bases between. This CDR3 comprises 13 residues. Per germline, CDR1 MNHEY and CDR2 SMNVEV (reference sequence). The CDR3 DNA follows: TGTGCCAGCAGTTTCGGCGCCTACAATGAGCAGTTCTTC. Translated: CASSFGAYNEQFF.

This clonotype appeared a few times. The rearrangement uses TRBV20-1 and TRBJ2-3; the D gene could be TRBD1 or TRBD2 (5 bases each). V was cut by 0 bases and J by 0 bases, with 10 bases left in between. The CDR3 is made up of 15 amino acids. The V gene's germline CDR1 is DFQATT and CDR2 SNEGSKA (reference sequence). CDR3 protein: CSARDYRTSTDTQYF. DNA for the CDR3: TGCAGTGCTAGAGATTACAGGACTAGCACAGATACGCAGTATTTT.